This TCR beta chain was recovered during a study of shared clonotypes between healthy human individuals. Here immunoSEQ multiplex PCR was the method, and the copy in TCRdb shows in-frame clones only, minus some. Among hundreds of thousands of clones listed, 90% to 97% were seen once. On this clone: Its antigen is unidentified.

Whole-study findings and limits: Against clonotypes common to all four donors, non-shared ones had lower generation probabilities.

The CDR3 has 13 amino acids. V dropped 3 bases and J dropped 15 bases, with 18 bases sitting between them. CDR1 is MGHRA and CDR2 is YSYEKL in the germline V gene. CD8 cells classed as naive were CD45RO-negative and positively selected for CCR7, excluding terminally differentiated effector memory CD45RA+ cells. This chain links TRBV4-1 with TRBJ2-1; no definite D call. The sequencing sample was made of naive CD8+ T cells sorted from blood. This clonotype was sampled from a woman aged 25 to 39 in good health. The CDR3 reads CASSQTPVSQGFF. The CDR3 DNA is TGCGCCAGCAGCCAGACCCCGGTAAGCCAAGGGTTCTTC.